The next 27 T cell receptor beta chains were all read from a single sample in a study of cytomegalovirus exposure and HLA in healthy donors listed by TCRdb under 2017. The method behind the library was the immunoSEQ multiplex PCR assay. A mixture of 60 forward primers for TCR Vbeta segments and 13 reverse primers for TCR Jbeta segments was used in the multiplex PCR. Drawn from immuneACCESS, this table holds only the in-frame rearrangements with V and J called that TCRdb kept. Clones are partly lost; checked studies trace under half to an unresolved V gene and leave the rest unexplained. In this sample's table one finds about 60,000 clones. Roughly 9.6% of the sample is taken by the ten largest. Sequenced material: PBMCs. The origin of the receptors is a middle-aged man in good health and CMV-seropositive.

The V call is TRBV5-4, the J call TRBJ1-1, with TRBD1 matching 11 bases. Germline V CDR1 and CDR2: SGHNT, YYREEE (reference sequence). Trimming took 5 bases from V and 4 from J; bases not matched to a gene: 7. The CDR3 length is 15 residues. The CDR3 sequence is CASSWTGGEGTEAFF. In DNA, the CDR3 is TGTGCCAGCAGTTGGACAGGGGGCGAGGGCACTGAAGCTTTCTTT.

This sequence joins TRBV5-1 and TRBJ2-7, with TRBD2 identical over 12 bases. The germline gives CDR1 SGHRS, CDR2 YFSETQ. The V and J ends lost 0 bases and 5 bases, in that order; junction bases with no gene match: 9. CDR3 length equals 17 residues. Here the CDR3 reads CASSLGLAGGPMNEQYF. Here the CDR3 DNA reads TGCGCCAGCAGCTTGGGGCTAGCGGGGGGGCCGATGAACGAGCAGTACTTC.

The chain is built from TRBV4-1 and TRBJ2-7; no clear D gene. Trimming took off 0 bases at V and 7 bases at J, with 7 bases between the two ends. The CDR3 contains 12 residues. CDR1 and CDR2 (germline): MGHRA, YSYEKL. The CDR3 region is CASSQDLREQYF. DNA of the CDR3: TGCGCCAGCAGCCAAGATCTGAGAGAGCAGTACTTC.

The chain is built from TRBV4-2 and TRBJ1-2, with D maybe TRBD1 (6 bases). The V end lost 0 bases, the J end lost 4 bases, and 12 bases lay between the germline ends. The CDR3 runs to 15 residues. Germline V gives CDR1 LGHNA, CDR2 YNFKEQ. The CDR3 nucleotides read TGTGCCAGCAGCCAAGATATGAGGGGGAGCTATGGCTACACCTTC. As protein: CASSQDMRGSYGYTF.

The CDR3 nucleotides read TGTGCCAGTGGAGACAGGGGAAGGGCTTTCTTT. Amino acid sequence: CASGDRGRAFF. V is TRBV28 and J is TRBJ1-1, with 8 bases fitting TRBD1. With 9 bases clipped from V and 11 bases from J, the junction kept 8 bases outside the gene matches. This CDR3 spans 11 amino acids. The V gene's germline CDR1 is MDHEN and CDR2 SYDVKM. Combining the CDR3 with reference TRBV28 and TRBJ1-1 gives the whole variable domain DVKVTQSSRYLVKRTGEKVFLECVQDMDHENMFWYRQDPGLGLRLIYFSYDVKMKEKGDIPEGYSVSREKKERFSLILESASTNQTSMYLCASGDRGRAFFGQGTRLTVV.

The CDR3 loop reads CASIRTGGSTEAFF. The CDR3 DNA reads TGTGCCAGCATTCGGACAGGGGGGTCCACTGAAGCTTTCTTT. The chain uses TRBV6-1 and TRBJ1-1; TRBD1 agrees at 10 bases. The CDR3 extends over 14 amino acids. The germline CDR1 and CDR2 sequences are MNHNS and SASEGT. The V and J ends lost 7 bases and 4 bases, in that order; junction bases with no gene match: 6.

The V call is TRBV4-3, the J call TRBJ2-3, with D maybe TRBD2 (5 bases). CDR1 is LGHNA, CDR2 YSLEER, per germline. Trimming shortened V by 1 base and J by 5 bases, and 10 bases separated the two germline ends. The length of the CDR3 is 14 residues. The CDR3 region is CASSQVGERDTQYF. The CDR3 coding sequence is TGCGCCAGCAGCCAAGTTGGGGAGAGAGATACGCAGTATTTT.

This chain connects TRBV15 to TRBJ1-5, with 7 bases lining up with TRBD1. Germline lookup yields CDR1 LNHNV and CDR2 YYDKDF (reference sequence). The CDR3 is 15 amino acids. The V gene end was trimmed by 1 base and the J gene end by 6 bases; junction bases not matched to a gene: 6. This CDR3 reads CATSRAGQTLQPQHF. CDR3 sequence (DNA): TGTGCCACCAGCAGAGCGGGACAGACACTTCAGCCCCAGCATTTT.

The V and J genes are TRBV2 and TRBJ1-6, with TRBD1 matching 7 bases. The V gene end was trimmed by 5 bases and the J gene end by 4 bases; junction bases not matched to a gene: 5. Per the germline V gene, CDR1 is SNHLY and CDR2 is FYNNEI. This CDR3 has 15 residues. CDR3 amino acids: CASSPGTDYNSPLHF. In DNA form, the CDR3 reads TGTGCCAGCAGTCCCGGGACAGATTATAATTCACCCCTCCACTTT.

The chain has TRBV28 and TRBJ1-1; TRBD1 is a possible D gene (6 bases). Germline CDR1 is MDHEN and CDR2 is SYDVKM. Trimming took off 3 bases at V and 11 bases at J, with 13 bases between the two ends. This CDR3 spans 12 amino acids. CDR3 region: CASSFYGGPAFF. CDR3 DNA sequence: TGTGCCAGCAGTTTCTATGGGGGCCCGGCTTTCTTT.

This chain connects TRBV29-1 to TRBJ1-5; a weak D match, TRBD1 (5 bases). V lost 5 bases to trimming and J lost 3 bases, with 8 bases between them. The CDR3 length is 12 residues. CDR1 SQVTM and CDR2 ANQGSEA come from the germline V gene. CDR3 protein: CSVRQNNQPQHF. DNA for the CDR3: TGCAGCGTTAGACAGAACAATCAGCCCCAGCATTTT.

The gene calls are TRBV18 and TRBJ1-1; 11 bases map to TRBD1. After removal of 3 bases from V and 5 bases from J, the junction contained 2 bases not matched to a gene. Germline loops: CDR1 KGHSH, CDR2 LQKENI. The CDR3 is 14 residues long. The CDR3 spells CASSPGQGGTEAFF. The CDR3 DNA sequence: TGTGCCAGCTCACCGGGACAGGGGGGGACTGAAGCTTTCTTT.

The CDR3 coding sequence is TGTGCCAGTAGTCTCGGGACTAGCTCTTTTAATGAGCAGTTCTTC. Translation: CASSLGTSSFNEQFF. J is TRBJ2-1 and V is TRBV19; 9 bases map to TRBD2. The CDR3 is 15 residues long. Germline-derived CDR1 and CDR2 are LNHDA and SQIVND (reference sequence). J was trimmed by 7 bases and V by 5 bases; bases with no gene match: 9.

For the CDR3, the DNA is TGCGCCAGCAGCTCCAGAGGGGACAGGGATGCAAACACCATATATTTT. This codes for CASSSRGDRDANTIYF. This chain joins TRBV5-1 and TRBJ1-3, with 9 bases lining up with TRBD1. The CDR3 covers 16 residues. The V segment lost 3 bases and the J segment 6 bases; nucleotides outside the gene matches: 10. Germline assignment: CDR1 SGHRS and CDR2 YFSETQ.

As regards this clone: The identical CDR3 is also encoded by other nucleotide sequences in the sample. The chain links TRBV6-1 to TRBJ2-5; no firm D call. The ends were cut back, 2 bases at V and 3 bases at J, with 10 bases in the middle. The length of the CDR3 is 14 residues. Germline CDR1 is MNHNS and CDR2 is SASEGT. The CDR3 bases are TGTGCCAGCAGTGAACCAATGGGCAAAGAGACCCAGTACTTC. It codes for CASSEPMGKETQYF.

This chain links TRBV5-1 with TRBJ2-7; 11 bases map to TRBD2. In germline, CDR1 is SGHRS, CDR2 YFSETQ. CDR3 size: 15 residues. After removal of 0 bases from V and 3 bases from J, the junction contained 2 bases not matched to a gene. The CDR3 here is CASSLEGTSGYEQYF. The CDR3 DNA reads TGCGCCAGCAGCTTGGAAGGGACTAGCGGCTACGAGCAGTACTTC.

The gene calls are TRBV4-1 and TRBJ2-6; D might be TRBD1 (6 bases). Trimming removed 1 base at V and 0 bases at J, with 13 bases between. CDR3 length: 18 amino acids. Germline assignment: CDR1 MGHRA and CDR2 YSYEKL. This chain's CDR3 is CASSQGVGQSSGANVLTF. In nucleotides, the CDR3 is TGCGCCAGCAGCCAAGGGGTAGGACAGAGCTCTGGGGCCAACGTCCTGACTTTC.

The chain combines TRBV5-1 with TRBJ2-3, with TRBD2 matching over 9 bases. Germline V gives CDR1 SGHRS, CDR2 YFSETQ. The V gene end was trimmed by 4 bases and the J gene end by 2 bases; junction bases not matched to a gene: 5. The CDR3 extends over 15 amino acids. CDR3 in DNA: TGCGCCAGCAGCCCCTGGACTAGCGCCACAGATACGCAGTATTTT. Translated: CASSPWTSATDTQYF.

The chain employs TRBV28 and TRBJ1-2, with D unclear. Trimming stripped 3 bases from V and 8 bases from J, with 10 bases between. The CDR3 runs 12 residues. Germline CDR1 reads MDHEN; CDR2 reads SYDVKM. The CDR3 spells CASSFGEAGYTF. CDR3 sequence (DNA): TGTGCCAGCAGTTTCGGGGAGGCGGGCTACACCTTC.

The chain's CDR3 is CASTGEAGDPYEQYF. The DNA for the CDR3 is TGTGCCAGCACCGGGGAAGCGGGGGACCCCTACGAGCAGTACTTC. The chain combines TRBV13 with TRBJ2-7; 8 bases agree with TRBD2. The CDR3 runs to 15 residues. Germline CDR1 and CDR2: PRHDT and FYEKMQ (reference sequence). The junction had 10 bases not matched to a gene; V was cut back by 7 bases and J by 2 bases.

The J gene is TRBJ2-7, the V gene TRBV28; D uncertain. V was clipped by 4 bases and J by 4 bases, with 11 bases between them. This CDR3 comprises 13 residues. The germline V gene has CDR1 MDHEN and CDR2 SYDVKM. The DNA for the CDR3 is TGTGCCAGCAGTTCCCCCCTAAAGTACGAGCAGTACTTC. Residues: CASSSPLKYEQYF.

The V and J genes are TRBV6-5 and TRBJ2-7; 7 bases fit TRBD1. Per the germline V gene, CDR1 is MNHEY and CDR2 is SVGAGI. The CDR3 loop spans 15 amino acids. After removal of 2 bases from V and 7 bases from J, the junction contained 11 bases not matched to a gene. CDR3: CASSYEGTETREQYF. The DNA for the CDR3 is TGTGCCAGCAGTTACGAAGGGACAGAGACGCGGGAGCAGTACTTC.

The rearrangement uses TRBV29-1 and TRBJ1-2, with 7 bases identical to TRBD1. V was pared by 7 bases and J by 8 bases, with 7 bases of the junction left unmatched. In germline, CDR1 is SQVTM, CDR2 ANQGSEA. The CDR3 spans 11 residues. The CDR3 spells CSAEGARGYTF. The CDR3 region has the DNA TGCAGCGCCGAGGGGGCGCGCGGCTACACCTTC.

The V call is TRBV29-1, the J call TRBJ2-7; 7 bases line up with TRBD2. The trim removed 3 bases at V and 3 bases at J, leaving 8 bases unmatched. The CDR3 sequence is 14 residues long. Germline V gives CDR1 SQVTM, CDR2 ANQGSEA. CDR3 region: CSVEGRELGYEQYF. CDR3 coding DNA: TGCAGCGTTGAGGGGAGGGAGTTAGGCTACGAGCAGTACTTC.

CDR3 sequence: CASSPDRGGYGYTF. As DNA, the CDR3 is TGTGCCAGCAGTCCGGACAGGGGGGGGTACGGCTACACCTTC. The rearrangement uses TRBV6-6 and TRBJ1-2; 10 bases are shared with TRBD1. The CDR3 totals 14 residues. Germline CDR1 MNHNY, CDR2 SVGAGI (reference sequence). Germline trimming cut 5 bases from V and 8 bases from J; bases unmatched to any gene: 8.

The chain links TRBV19 to TRBJ2-2; 10 bases map to TRBD2. This CDR3 is built from 16 residues. Germline-derived CDR1 and CDR2 are LNHDA and SQIVND (reference sequence). V trimming: 2 bases; J trimming: 2 bases; junction bases outside the gene matches: 2. The CDR3: CASSIPSGGNTGELFF. The CDR3 bases are TGTGCCAGTAGTATACCTAGCGGGGGCAACACCGGGGAGCTGTTTTTT.

V and J are TRBV7-3 and TRBJ2-3, with 15 bases that match TRBD2. The length of the CDR3 is 20 residues. Germline V gene sequence: CDR1 SGHTA, CDR2 FQGTGA. Trimming removed 0 bases from V and 3 bases from J; junction bases left unmatched: 10. The CDR3 DNA follows: TGTGCCAGCAGCTTAACGCCCCCCGGACTAGCGGGAGGGGGGACAGATACGCAGTATTTT. Translated: CASSLTPPGLAGGGTDTQYF.